Listed below are T cell receptor beta chains from one sample, sequenced in a study of blood T cell repertoires in COVID-19. TCRdb's table, derived via immunoSEQ multiplex PCR, lists solely in-frame clones and lacks some. The data hold about 86,000 clones, with almost 85% observed a single time. The sample was peripheral blood. The receptors were gathered from a woman of 80 years or more with acute or convalescent COVID-19. Both conserved end residues are part of each CDR3. D genes are given only for firm matches. Size is stated for part of the rows, as once, few or many counts, or as a class when the clone is expanded.

j_gene: TRBJ2-5; d_gene: .; v_gene: TRBV5-4; abundance: .; CDR3nt: TGTGCCAGCAGTTCTCAACTGGAGAATCGGGAGACCCAGTACTTC; CDR3aa: CASSSQLENRETQYF
j_gene: TRBJ1-1; d_gene: .; v_gene: TRBV20-1; abundance: .; CDR3nt: TGCAGTGCCAGGACAGTGTCTGAAGCTTTCTTT; CDR3aa: CSARTVSEAFF
j_gene: TRBJ1-1; d_gene: .; v_gene: TRBV7-2; abundance: .; CDR3nt: TGTGCCAGCAGCTTAGCCGCGACGGTCTTGGGTTACAGTAAGCACGCTGAAGCTTTCTTT; CDR3aa: CASSLAATVLGYSKHAEAFF
j_gene: TRBJ2-3; d_gene: TRBD2; v_gene: TRBV9; abundance: .; CDR3nt: TGTGCCAGCAGCGTAGGGACTAGCGGGAGTTTTCGCACAGATACGCAGTATTTT; CDR3aa: CASSVGTSGSFRTDTQYF
j_gene: TRBJ2-1; d_gene: .; v_gene: TRBV6-5; abundance: .; CDR3nt: TGTGCCACCTCAAAGGTCGGGACTTATTACAATGAGCAGTTCTTC; CDR3aa: CATSKVGTYYNEQFF
j_gene: TRBJ1-2; d_gene: .; v_gene: TRBV2; abundance: .; CDR3nt: TGTGCCAGCAGCGACGGGGGGATAGGCTATGGCTACACCTTC; CDR3aa: CASSDGGIGYGYTF
j_gene: TRBJ1-5; d_gene: .; v_gene: TRBV19; abundance: .; CDR3nt: TGTGCCAGTAGTATATTTAACAGGGCAGAAAATCAGCCCCAGCATTTT; CDR3aa: CASSIFNRAENQPQHF
j_gene: TRBJ2-3; d_gene: .; v_gene: TRBV4-1; abundance: .; CDR3nt: TGCGCCAGCAGCCTCACTCCAAGGACTACCGGACTCACAGATACGCAGTATTTT; CDR3aa: CASSLTPRTTGLTDTQYF
j_gene: TRBJ1-3; d_gene: .; v_gene: TRBV3-1/TRBV3-2; abundance: .; CDR3nt: TGTGCCAGCACCCCGGGGGGCTCTGGAAACACCATATATTTT; CDR3aa: CASTPGGSGNTIYF
j_gene: TRBJ2-6; d_gene: TRBD1; v_gene: TRBV18; abundance: .; CDR3nt: TGTGCCAGCTCACCACGGGACAGGGGACCTCCCTCTGGGGCCAACGTCCTGACTTTC; CDR3aa: CASSPRDRGPPSGANVLTF
j_gene: TRBJ1-2; d_gene: .; v_gene: TRBV12-3/TRBV12-4; abundance: .; CDR3nt: TGTGCCAGCAGTTTTACGGGTAACTATGGCTACACCTTC; CDR3aa: CASSFTGNYGYTF
j_gene: TRBJ2-5; d_gene: TRBD2; v_gene: TRBV2; abundance: .; CDR3nt: TGTGCCAGCAGTGGGCCGGGACTAGCGGCCCTCAGGGAGACCCAGTACTTC; CDR3aa: CASSGPGLAALRETQYF
j_gene: TRBJ1-2; d_gene: TRBD1; v_gene: TRBV5-1; abundance: .; CDR3nt: TGCGCCAGCAGCTTCTCCTGGGACAGGTCTGCGAAGGGCTATGGCTACACCTTC; CDR3aa: CASSFSWDRSAKGYGYTF
j_gene: TRBJ1-6; d_gene: .; v_gene: TRBV24-1; abundance: .; CDR3nt: TGTGCCACCAGTGATTGGCCTTTAGGGAGTTCACCCCTCCACTTT; CDR3aa: CATSDWPLGSSPLHF
j_gene: TRBJ1-2; d_gene: TRBD1; v_gene: TRBV4-2; abundance: few; CDR3nt: TGTGCCAGCAGCCCAGATCGGATGGGACAGCTCTACACCTTC; CDR3aa: CASSPDRMGQLYTF
j_gene: TRBJ2-5; d_gene: .; v_gene: TRBV6-5; abundance: .; CDR3nt: TGTGCCAGCAGTTACTCAGTTAGCGGCGGCCTTAAGGCCCAGTACTTC; CDR3aa: CASSYSVSGGLKAQYF
j_gene: TRBJ2-1; d_gene: TRBD2; v_gene: TRBV12-5; abundance: .; CDR3nt: TGTGCTAGTGGTTTGACCGGGGGGGCAGGGCGCTCCTACAATGAGCAGTTCTTC; CDR3aa: CASGLTGGAGRSYNEQFF
j_gene: TRBJ1-1; d_gene: .; v_gene: TRBV6-5; abundance: .; CDR3nt: TGTGCCAGCAGCCTCTCGGTTGGCACTGAAGCTTTCTTT; CDR3aa: CASSLSVGTEAFF
j_gene: TRBJ2-2; d_gene: .; v_gene: TRBV5-1; abundance: few; CDR3nt: TGCGCCAGCAGAGGGGAGAACACCGGGGAGCTGTTTTTT; CDR3aa: CASRGENTGELFF
j_gene: TRBJ2-7; d_gene: .; v_gene: TRBV5-1; abundance: .; CDR3nt: TGCGCCAGCAGACTTAATGTGGGGGCAGGATCCTACGAGCAGTACTTC; CDR3aa: CASRLNVGAGSYEQYF
j_gene: TRBJ2-2; d_gene: .; v_gene: TRBV15; abundance: few; CDR3nt: TGTGCCACCTCGGGTGGAGAGAACACCGGGGAGCTGTTTTTT; CDR3aa: CATSGGENTGELFF
j_gene: TRBJ1-5; d_gene: .; v_gene: TRBV2; abundance: few; CDR3nt: TGTGCCAGCAGTGGGGGTCAGGGAAATCAGCCCCAGCATTTT; CDR3aa: CASSGGQGNQPQHF
j_gene: TRBJ1-4; d_gene: TRBD1; v_gene: TRBV6-1; abundance: .; CDR3nt: TGTGCCAGCAGTGAGGACAGGGCTCGGAGTGAAAAACTGTTTTTT; CDR3aa: CASSEDRARSEKLFF
j_gene: TRBJ2-2; d_gene: TRBD2; v_gene: TRBV18; abundance: .; CDR3nt: TGTGCCAGCTCACCCGGGGTAGCGGGAGTCACCGGGGAGCTGTTTTTT; CDR3aa: CASSPGVAGVTGELFF
j_gene: TRBJ2-1; d_gene: .; v_gene: TRBV27; abundance: .; CDR3nt: TGTGCCAGCAACTCCCAGGGGTCCTACAATGAGCAGTTCTTC; CDR3aa: CASNSQGSYNEQFF
j_gene: TRBJ2-1; d_gene: TRBD2; v_gene: TRBV2; abundance: .; CDR3nt: TGTGCCAGCAGTACACTAGCGGGGGGAGTCAATGAGCAGTTCTTC; CDR3aa: CASSTLAGGVNEQFF
j_gene: TRBJ1-1; d_gene: TRBD1; v_gene: TRBV7-6; abundance: few; CDR3nt: TGTGCCAGCAGCCGGACAGGGGGCGCCAAGGCTTTCTTT; CDR3aa: CASSRTGGAKAFF
j_gene: TRBJ2-7; d_gene: .; v_gene: TRBV14; abundance: .; CDR3nt: TGTGCCAGCAGCCAAGGGGGCAGGGCCTACGAGCAGTACTTC; CDR3aa: CASSQGGRAYEQYF
j_gene: TRBJ1-2; d_gene: .; v_gene: TRBV29-1; abundance: .; CDR3nt: TGCACCGCTTCCAGAGGGGGAGGCTACACCTTC; CDR3aa: CTASRGGGYTF
j_gene: TRBJ1-1; d_gene: .; v_gene: TRBV6-5; abundance: .; CDR3nt: TGTGCCAGCAGTTACGAAGGATGGGCTACTGAAGCTTTCTTT; CDR3aa: CASSYEGWATEAFF
j_gene: TRBJ1-1; d_gene: TRBD1; v_gene: TRBV6-5; abundance: .; CDR3nt: TGTGCCAGCAGTTCGGATCAGGGGGGCGGTGAAGCTTTCTTT; CDR3aa: CASSSDQGGGEAFF
j_gene: TRBJ1-5; d_gene: TRBD1; v_gene: TRBV10-2; abundance: .; CDR3nt: TGCGCCAGCAGTGAAGCTAGGGGACAGAGTAATCAGCCCCAGCATTTT; CDR3aa: CASSEARGQSNQPQHF
j_gene: TRBJ2-1; d_gene: TRBD2; v_gene: TRBV7-2; abundance: .; CDR3nt: TGTGCCAGCAGCCTTCCCCAGGTTAGCGGGAGGACCTTGTACAATGAGCAGTTCTTC; CDR3aa: CASSLPQVSGRTLYNEQFF
j_gene: TRBJ1-2; d_gene: TRBD1; v_gene: TRBV28; abundance: .; CDR3nt: TGTGCCAGCAGTACTCGGACAGGGAGAAGAGGACTATATGGCTACACCTTC; CDR3aa: CASSTRTGRRGLYGYTF
j_gene: TRBJ2-3; d_gene: .; v_gene: TRBV4-2; abundance: .; CDR3nt: TGTGCCAGCAGCCTACAGGAACCCTTTACCCCCACAGATACGCAGTATTTT; CDR3aa: CASSLQEPFTPTDTQYF
j_gene: TRBJ1-2; d_gene: .; v_gene: TRBV28; abundance: .; CDR3nt: TGTGCCAGCACGGAGCGTTTGGACTATGGCTACACCTTC; CDR3aa: CASTERLDYGYTF
j_gene: TRBJ1-1; d_gene: TRBD1; v_gene: TRBV19; abundance: .; CDR3nt: TGTGCCAGTAAAGGGCCCCCGGGACAGGGGATGAACACTGAAGCTTTCTTT; CDR3aa: CASKGPPGQGMNTEAFF
j_gene: TRBJ1-1; d_gene: .; v_gene: TRBV19; abundance: .; CDR3nt: TGTGCCAGTAGTATCTCCGGCAGACTAGACCGGAACACTGAAGCTTTCTTT; CDR3aa: CASSISGRLDRNTEAFF
j_gene: TRBJ1-1; d_gene: .; v_gene: TRBV19; abundance: .; CDR3nt: TGTGCGAGTAAACAGGGAGGGGTGAACACTGAAGCTTTCTTT; CDR3aa: CASKQGGVNTEAFF
j_gene: TRBJ2-1; d_gene: .; v_gene: TRBV2; abundance: .; CDR3nt: TGTGCCAGCAGTGAAGCGTGGGTTCGGGTTGATGAGCAGTTCTTC; CDR3aa: CASSEAWVRVDEQFF
j_gene: TRBJ2-7; d_gene: .; v_gene: TRBV10-3; abundance: .; CDR3nt: TGTGCCACTAGCAGAGGGCAGGCTGACTACGAGCAGTACTTC; CDR3aa: CATSRGQADYEQYF
j_gene: TRBJ2-2; d_gene: .; v_gene: TRBV12-3/TRBV12-4; abundance: .; CDR3nt: TGTGCCAGCAGACCGGGGACAGGGGAGCTGTTTTTT; CDR3aa: CASRPGTGELFF
j_gene: TRBJ2-1; d_gene: TRBD2; v_gene: TRBV5-4; abundance: .; CDR3nt: TGTGCCAGCAGCTTACCGGGGGGGTACAATGAGCAGTTCTTC; CDR3aa: CASSLPGGYNEQFF
j_gene: TRBJ1-1; d_gene: .; v_gene: TRBV19; abundance: once; CDR3nt: TGTGCCAGTAGTATCTCCCTCGGGGTAGTGACTGAAGCTTTCTTT; CDR3aa: CASSISLGVVTEAFF
j_gene: TRBJ2-7; d_gene: .; v_gene: TRBV19; abundance: .; CDR3nt: TGTGCCAGTAGTGAGTATATAGCTGCGAGCTCCTACGAGCAGTACTTC; CDR3aa: CASSEYIAASSYEQYF
j_gene: TRBJ2-4; d_gene: .; v_gene: TRBV5-4; abundance: .; CDR3nt: TGTGCCAGCAGCTGGGGAACAGGGAGCGGCAAAAACATTCAGTACTTC; CDR3aa: CASSWGTGSGKNIQYF
j_gene: TRBJ2-7; d_gene: TRBD2; v_gene: TRBV3-1/TRBV3-2; abundance: .; CDR3nt: TGTGCCAGCAGCTTAAGGACTAGCGGGCACCACGAGCAGTACTTC; CDR3aa: CASSLRTSGHHEQYF
j_gene: TRBJ2-2; d_gene: TRBD1; v_gene: TRBV27; abundance: .; CDR3nt: TGTGCCAGCAGCCAAACGGGACAGGTGTTACGTGTTGGGGCCGGGGAGCTGTTTTTT; CDR3aa: CASSQTGQVLRVGAGELFF
j_gene: TRBJ2-1; d_gene: TRBD2; v_gene: TRBV27; abundance: .; CDR3nt: TGTGCCAGCAGTTCTACTAGCGGGAGTTGGGATGAGCAGTTCTTC; CDR3aa: CASSSTSGSWDEQFF
j_gene: TRBJ2-1; d_gene: TRBD2; v_gene: TRBV6-1; abundance: .; CDR3nt: TGTGCCAGCAGTGAATCGGGACTAGCGGGGGGAATTAGCTCCTACAATGAGCAGTTCTTC; CDR3aa: CASSESGLAGGISSYNEQFF
j_gene: TRBJ1-4; d_gene: .; v_gene: TRBV2; abundance: .; CDR3nt: TGTGCCAGCAATCAGAAATCGCGGGGAAAACTGTTTTTT; CDR3aa: CASNQKSRGKLFF
j_gene: TRBJ1-1; d_gene: .; v_gene: TRBV5-4; abundance: .; CDR3nt: TGTGCCAGCAGCTTGTCAGGATATGGTGAAGCTTTCTTT; CDR3aa: CASSLSGYGEAFF
j_gene: TRBJ2-1; d_gene: TRBD1; v_gene: TRBV19; abundance: .; CDR3nt: TGTGCCAGTAGTAACAGGGGGTGGGATGAGCAGTTCTTC; CDR3aa: CASSNRGWDEQFF
j_gene: TRBJ1-2; d_gene: TRBD1; v_gene: TRBV27; abundance: .; CDR3nt: TGTGCCAGCACCTCGCTAACCGGGACAGGGCACTATGGCTACACCTTC; CDR3aa: CASTSLTGTGHYGYTF
j_gene: TRBJ2-3; d_gene: TRBD1; v_gene: TRBV9; abundance: .; CDR3nt: TGTGCCAGCAGCGCGCCCCTAAGGGGGCCAGATACGCAGTATTTT; CDR3aa: CASSAPLRGPDTQYF